The next 21 T cell receptor beta chains were all read from a single sample in a study of blood T cells in healthy people across ages. A second PCR of roughly 7 to 11 cycles used a sample-barcoded 5' primer and a J-beta primer mix. TCRdb re-derived calls from the 5' RACE reads in MiXCR, one entry per CDR3 protein. The sample carries approximately 690,000 distinct CDR3 sequences, approximately 40% recorded once. Sequenced: blood. These receptors were taken from a man at least 80 years old in good health.

This clonotype is a singleton in its sample. The V gene is TRBV12-3 or TRBV12-4, the J gene TRBJ1-6; TRBD1 is a possible D gene (6 bases). CDR3 length: 15 residues. Trimming shortened V by 5 bases and J by 10 bases, and 18 bases separated the two germline ends. CDR3 nucleotide sequence: TGTGCCAGCAGTCCATCAGGGGAGATTCCCTCACCCCTCCACTTT. Protein: CASSPSGEIPSPLHF.

This clonotype was found a few times. The chain is built from TRBV20-1 and TRBJ2-3; TRBD2 agrees at 8 bases. This CDR3 has 14 residues. V shed 4 bases, J shed 3 bases, and the junction held 6 bases outside the gene matches. The germline V gene encodes CDR1 DFQATT and CDR2 SNEGSKA (reference sequence). The CDR3: CSAKSGRKTDTQYF. Here the CDR3 DNA reads TGCAGTGCTAAAAGCGGGAGAAAGACAGATACGCAGTATTTT.

In its sample, this clonotype was seen a few times. The rearrangement links TRBV4-3 to TRBJ2-3; D possibly corresponds to TRBD1 (5 bases). Deletions cut 4 bases from V and 2 bases from J, with 10 bases between. The CDR3 runs 14 residues. The germline V gene has CDR1 LGHNA and CDR2 YSLEER. CDR3 residues: CASSLRQYTDTQYF. CDR3 DNA sequence: TGCGCCAGCAGCCTCCGACAGTACACAGATACGCAGTATTTT.

There are a few counts of this clonotype. The rearrangement links TRBV6-5 to TRBJ2-4, with 10 bases matching TRBD2. The DNA end lines up better with TRBJ2-7; the J call may be wrong. The length of the CDR3 is 17 residues. Germline loops: CDR1 MNHEY, CDR2 SVGAGI. The CDR3 is CASSYSPGLADSYEQYF. As DNA, the CDR3 is TGTGCCAGCAGTTACTCCCCTGGACTAGCGGACTCCTACGAGCAGTACTTC.

This clonotype was picked up a small number of times. The gene calls are TRBV14 and TRBJ2-5; 12 bases line up with TRBD2. The ends lost 0 bases at V and 11 bases at J; junction bases unmatched: 16. Per germline, CDR1 SGHDN and CDR2 FVKESK. This CDR3 is built from 18 residues. CDR3 DNA: TGTGCCAGCAGCCAAGATCGGACTAGCGGGAAAATCTACAATGAGCAGTACTTC. Translation: CASSQDRTSGKIYNEQYF.

The rearrangement links TRBV24-1 to TRBJ2-1, with D perhaps matching TRBD1 (5 bases). Germline values: CDR1 KGHDR, CDR2 SFDVKD. Trimming removed 1 base from V and 2 bases from J, with 11 bases in between. The CDR3 is 16 amino acids. DNA of the CDR3: TGTGCCACCAGTGATTTAAGGGGCGCAACCTACAATGAGCAGTTCTTC. As protein: CATSDLRGATYNEQFF.

The J gene is TRBJ2-3, the V gene TRBV7-2; the D is unclear. The CDR3 totals 14 residues. V lost 3 bases, J lost 2 bases, and 9 bases lay in between. The germline CDR1 and CDR2 sequences are SGHTA and FQGNSA. The CDR3 bases are TGTGCCAGCAGCTTTGGAACCGCCACAGATACGCAGTATTTT. Residues: CASSFGTATDTQYF.

This clonotype came up many times. Given a much more abundant clone one base away, this may be a read error. V and J are TRBV20-1 and TRBJ2-5; TRBD2 matches at 8 bases. J was trimmed by 11 bases and V by 6 bases; bases with no gene match: 11. Germline CDR1 DFQATT, CDR2 SNEGSKA (reference sequence). The length of the CDR3 is 12 residues. CDR3 protein: CSARTSSDEQYF. CDR3 DNA sequence: TGCAGTGCCAGGACTAGCAGCGATGAGCAGTACTTC.

The chain recombines TRBV7-8 with TRBJ2-5, with 9 nucleotides matching TRBD1. The DNA end favors TRBJ2-7, so the J call may be wrong. The length of the CDR3 is 15 residues. Germline V lookup: CDR1 SGHVS, CDR2 FQNEAQ. CDR3 in DNA: TGTGCCAGCAGCCCGACCTGGGACAGGGCCCACGAGCAGTACTTC. It encodes CASSPTWDRAHEQYF.

The chain recombines TRBV10-3 with TRBJ2-7, with TRBD2 identical over 8 bases. From germline, CDR1 is ENHRY and CDR2 SYGVKD. CDR3 length: 15 residues. V was pared by 3 bases and J by 0 bases, with 4 bases of the junction left unmatched. The CDR3 reads CAISEVSGASYEQYF. As DNA, the CDR3 is TGTGCCATCAGTGAAGTTAGCGGGGCCTCCTACGAGCAGTACTTC.

V is TRBV7-9 and J is TRBJ2-1; no definite D call. Germline CDR1 reads SEHNR; CDR2 reads FQNEAQ (reference sequence). The CDR3 is 14 residues long. V was pared by 1 base and J by 3 bases, with 7 bases between. The CDR3 DNA is TGTGCCAGCAGCTTAGGCAGAGTCTACAATGAGCAGTTCTTC. Residues: CASSLGRVYNEQFF.

CDR3 protein: CASSQEGGPGTQYF. CDR3 sequence (DNA): TGCGCCAGCAGCCAAGAGGGGGGGCCTGGGACCCAGTACTTC. The chain uses TRBV4-3 and TRBJ2-5; D perhaps matches TRBD2 (7 bases). The CDR3 spans 14 residues. V lost 0 bases to trimming and J lost 7 bases, with 12 bases between them. Germline CDR1 LGHNA, CDR2 YSLEER.

This sequence joins TRBV3-1 and TRBJ2-7; the D call may be TRBD1 or TRBD2 (6 bases each). This CDR3 has 15 residues. Germline CDR1 is LGHDT and CDR2 is YNNKEL (reference sequence). V dropped 1 base and J dropped 4 bases, with 14 bases sitting between them. CDR3 residues: CASSQGPGALYEQYF. The CDR3, as DNA: TGTGCCAGCAGCCAAGGTCCGGGGGCGCTTTACGAGCAGTACTTC.

This chain uses TRBV20-1 with TRBJ1-6; D remains ambiguous. CDR1 is DFQATT and CDR2 is SNEGSKA in the germline V gene (reference sequence). Trimming cost V 3 bases and J 8 bases, with 14 bases left between them. This CDR3 has 14 residues. The chain's CDR3 is CSASEANGDSPLHF. In DNA, the CDR3 is TGCAGTGCTAGTGAGGCGAACGGCGATTCACCCCTCCACTTT.

CDR3 protein: CSARSIGQLNQPQHF. As DNA, the CDR3 is TGCAGTGCTAGATCTATAGGACAGCTTAATCAGCCCCAGCATTTT. J is TRBJ1-5 and V is TRBV20-1; TRBD1 might be the D (6 bases). The germline V and J ends were trimmed by 2 bases and 4 bases, with 15 bases remaining between them. The CDR3 covers 15 residues. Per germline, CDR1 DFQATT and CDR2 SNEGSKA (reference sequence).

This clonotype was detected ten times or more. The chain carries TRBV7-2 and TRBJ2-5, with unresolved D. The V end was cut by 1 base, the J end by 5 bases, with 5 bases between. The CDR3 is 12 amino acids. From germline, CDR1 is SGHTA and CDR2 FQGNSA. The CDR3 protein is CASSLGWETQYF. In nucleotides, the CDR3 is TGTGCCAGCAGCTTAGGATGGGAGACCCAGTACTTC.

The gene calls are TRBV10-2 and TRBJ2-1; TRBD2 aligns across 12 bases. Germline V gene sequence: CDR1 WSHSY, CDR2 SAAADI. The V gene end was trimmed by 3 bases and the J gene end by 9 bases; junction bases not matched to a gene: 9. The CDR3 is 16 amino acids. This chain's CDR3 is CASSDRRTSGKGEQFF. The CDR3 nucleotides read TGCGCCAGCAGTGACAGGCGGACTAGCGGGAAAGGTGAGCAGTTCTTC.

The rearrangement joins TRBV7-6 to TRBJ2-7, with TRBD1 matching 8 bases. This CDR3 comprises 15 residues. The germline CDR1 and CDR2 sequences are SGHVS and FNYEAQ. The J segment lost 5 bases and the V segment lost 2 bases, leaving 8 bases of the junction unmatched. The CDR3 loop reads CASSLYAGGSNEQYF. Written as DNA, the CDR3 is TGTGCCAGCAGCTTATATGCAGGGGGCTCTAACGAGCAGTACTTC.

The chain has TRBV20-1 and TRBJ1-1; 9 bases fit TRBD1. The germline V gene encodes CDR1 DFQATT and CDR2 SNEGSKA (reference sequence). V was clipped by 6 bases and J by 1 base; unmatched bases: 3. The CDR3 runs 13 residues. Written as DNA, the CDR3 is TGCAGTGCCGAGGGACAGGGGAACACTGAAGCTTTCTTT. It translates to CSAEGQGNTEAFF.

This clonotype was seen ten or more times. The CDR3 nucleotides read TGTGCTAGTGGTTTGATCAGGGGGCTCCAGGAAGGCGATGAGCAGTACTTC. Its translation is CASGLIRGLQEGDEQYF. The gene calls are TRBV12-5 and TRBJ2-7, with 8 bases identical to TRBD1. J gave up 7 bases and V 2 bases, and 16 bases lay outside the gene matches. Per the germline V gene, CDR1 is LGHNT and CDR2 is FRNRAP. This CDR3 has 17 residues.

Comments on this clonotype: This may stem from a read error, because a much larger clone lies one nucleotide away. The J gene is TRBJ2-5, the V gene TRBV29-1; TRBD2 is a possible D gene (7 bases). Trimming removed 0 bases at V and 11 bases at J, with 19 bases between. Germline V gene data show CDR1 as SQVTM and CDR2 as ANQGSEA. This CDR3 is built from 14 residues. The CDR3 DNA is TGCAGCGTTGAAGATGGTACAGGGCCGCGGGAGCAGTACTTC. Protein sequence: CSVEDGTGPREQYF.